This TCR beta chain stems from a study of glioma-infiltrating T cells. V trimming: 2 bases; J trimming: 4 bases; junction bases outside the gene matches: 5. The germline CDR1 and CDR2 sequences are DFQATT and SNEGSKA (reference sequence). This CDR3 has 16 residues. Amplification of TCR alpha and beta CDR3 regions from RNA used iRepertoire nested multiplex PCR. TCRdb re-called the multiplex PCR reads through MiXCR, storing one row per CDR3 protein. Of about 130,000 distinct CDR3 sequences detected, roughly a quarter appear once; the ten largest clones hold 25% to 30%. This clonotype was obtained from a human donor with low-grade glioma or glioblastoma, undergoing nonglioma brain surgery, or in good health (not recorded which). The sequencing input was glioma tissue, nonneoplastic brain tissue, or PBMCs (not recorded which). The V gene is TRBV20-1, the J gene TRBJ2-5, with 15 bases fitting TRBD2. CDR3 sequence: CSARPRGLAGGETQYF. The CDR3, as DNA: TGCAGTGCTAGACCGAGGGGACTAGCGGGGGGAGAGACCCAGTACTTC.